This is a list of T cell receptor beta chains from one sample in a study of glioma-infiltrating T cells. MiXCR was run by TCRdb on the multiplex PCR reads, yielding one entry per CDR3 protein. The table includes about 400,000 distinct CDR3 sequences, roughly 41% detected once. The sample consisted of glioma tissue, nonneoplastic brain tissue, or PBMCs (not recorded which). Source of these receptors: a human donor with low-grade glioma or glioblastoma, undergoing nonglioma brain surgery, or in good health (not recorded which). The CDR3 runs from the conserved cysteine through the conserved F or W. The order of the fields is D gene, CDR3 length, clone size, V gene, J gene, CDR3 DNA, CDR3 protein. D genes are given only for firm matches. Size tells how often a clone was seen (once, few, many) or the class of an expanded clone, and some rows leave it out.

TRBD1	14	many	TRBV27	TRBJ1-1	TGTGCCAGCAGACCGGACAGGCTGAACACTGAAGCTTTCTTT	CASRPDRLNTEAFF
-	16	-	TRBV19	TRBJ2-1	TGTGCCAGTAGTCCAGGCCCCAGGGGAGGGGACAATGAGCAGTTCTTC	CASSPGPRGGDNEQFF
TRBD1	13	-	TRBV12-3/TRBV12-4	TRBJ1-1	TGTGCCAGCAGTTTAGGTAGGGACAGAGAAGCTTTCTTT	CASSLGRDREAFF
TRBD1	16	-	TRBV12-3/TRBV12-4	TRBJ2-3	TGTGCCAGCAGCTCCCTACCGGGACAGGGGGCAGATACGCAGTATTTT	CASSSLPGQGADTQYF
TRBD1	15	-	TRBV10-3	TRBJ2-7	TGTGCCTCGGGCTCCTCCGGGACAGGGGATTACGAGCAGTACTTC	CASGSSGTGDYEQYF
-	13	-	TRBV6-5	TRBJ2-7	TGTGCCGGCAGTTACTCAGGGCCATACGAGAAGTACTTC	CAGSYSGPYEKYF
TRBD2	15	few	TRBV20-1	TRBJ2-3	TGCAGTGCTCCCTCCCCTAGCGGGAGCACAGATACGCAGTATTTT	CSAPSPSGSTDTQYF
-	15	few	TRBV7-9	TRBJ2-7	TGTGCCAGCAGCTGGGGCAGTGACTTCTCCTACGAGCAGTACTTC	CASSWGSDFSYEQYF
-	13	many	TRBV20-1	TRBJ2-4	TGCAGTGCTCGGGCCTTAGCCAAAAACATTCAGTACTTC	CSARALAKNIQYF
-	14	-	TRBV7-9	TRBJ2-1	TGTGCCAGCGGCCTACTTCCCTCCTACAATGAGCAGTTCTTC	CASGLLPSYNEQFF
-	12	-	TRBV24-1	TRBJ2-7	TGTGCCACCAGTGATTTCCGATCCGAGCAGTACTTC	CATSDFRSEQYF
-	16	-	TRBV7-9	TRBJ2-3	TGTGCCAGCAGCTCCCGGGAACAACTACCGTCGGATACGCAGTATTTT	CASSSREQLPSDTQYF
-	13	-	TRBV4-1	TRBJ2-1	TGCGTCAGCAGCCATGCGGACGGGAATGAGCAGTTCTTC	CVSSHADGNEQFF
-	14	-	TRBV14	TRBJ2-1	TGTGCCAGCAGCCAATTATTAGGGTACAATGAGCAGTTCTTC	CASSQLLGYNEQFF
-	15	many	TRBV6-1	TRBJ2-4	TGTGCCAGCAGGCCAAATCCGGCTATCATAAACATTCAGTACTTC	CASRPNPAIINIQYF
TRBD1	14	few	TRBV7-3	TRBJ1-1	TGTGCCAGCAGCTTGGACAGGGAGAACACTGAAGCTTTCTTT	CASSLDRENTEAFF
-	13	many	TRBV27	TRBJ2-3	TGTGCCAGCACGGCGACTAGCACAGATACGCAGTATTTT	CASTATSTDTQYF
-	14	few	TRBV6-1	TRBJ1-1	TGTGCCAGCAGTATGCGCGCAGGCAACACTGAAGCTTTCTTT	CASSMRAGNTEAFF
-	17	-	TRBV4-1	TRBJ1-3	TGCGCCAGCAGCCAAAGGGACCTGTACGGCTCTGGAAACACCATATATTTT	CASSQRDLYGSGNTIYF
TRBD2	17	-	TRBV7-3	TRBJ2-1	TGTGCCAGCAGCTCACCCCAGGGCCTAGCGGGAAAGGGTGAGCAGTTCTTC	CASSSPQGLAGKGEQFF
TRBD1	18	-	TRBV6-2/TRBV6-3	TRBJ2-7	TGTGCCAGCAGTTACCGTTTCTCAGGACAGGGGTTATCCTACGAGCAGTACTTC	CASSYRFSGQGLSYEQYF
TRBD1	16	few	TRBV10-2	TRBJ2-5	TGCGCCAGCAAAGGGACAGGGGTTTACTTGACAGAGACCCAGTACTTC	CASKGTGVYLTETQYF